These 30 T cell receptor beta chains share one sample of origin, sequenced in a study of blood T cell repertoires in COVID-19. Profiled with immunoSEQ multiplex PCR; TCRdb holds only in-frame clones, not every one. The sample yields about 120,000 clones, roughly 80% seen once. The sequenced sample was peripheral blood. These receptors all stem from a man younger than 40 with acute or convalescent COVID-19.

The chain recombines TRBV6-1 with TRBJ2-3; D is unclear. The germline gives CDR1 MNHNS, CDR2 SASEGT. V lost 2 bases and J 2 bases, leaving 11 bases between the germline ends. The CDR3 spans 15 residues. The CDR3 loop reads CASSEFATSTDTQYF. For the CDR3, the DNA is TGTGCCAGCAGTGAATTTGCCACATCCACAGATACGCAGTATTTT.

The chain links TRBV10-3 to TRBJ1-1, with D tentatively TRBD1 (6 bases). The ends were cut back, 4 bases at V and 8 bases at J, with 11 bases in the middle. CDR1 and CDR2 from the germline V gene are ENHRY and SYGVKD. CDR3 length: 12 residues. The CDR3 region is CAISALGTEAFF. In DNA form, the CDR3 reads TGTGCCATCAGTGCCCTTGGGACAGAAGCTTTCTTT.

The V gene is TRBV18, the J gene TRBJ2-1, with TRBD2 matching over 9 bases. V dropped 4 bases and J dropped 5; count of bases not matched to a gene: 3. This CDR3 comprises 14 residues. The V gene's germline CDR1 is KGHSH and CDR2 LQKENI. The CDR3 loop reads CASSLSGGHNEQFF. The DNA of the CDR3 is TGTGCCAGCTCACTTAGCGGGGGCCACAATGAGCAGTTCTTC.

The rearrangement joins TRBV7-9 to TRBJ2-2; no clear D gene. Germline CDR1 reads SEHNR; CDR2 reads FQNEAQ (reference sequence). Deletions cut 2 bases from V and 5 bases from J, with 6 bases between. The CDR3 extends over 13 amino acids. The chain's CDR3 is CASSLSVTGELFF. The CDR3 nucleotides read TGTGCCAGCAGCTTATCTGTTACCGGGGAGCTGTTTTTT.

The rearrangement links TRBV13 to TRBJ1-4; D possibly corresponds to TRBD1 (5 bases). Germline loops: CDR1 PRHDT, CDR2 FYEKMQ (reference sequence). V was trimmed by 3 bases and J by 5 bases, leaving 7 bases between them. CDR3 length: 13 residues. CDR3 amino acids: CASSFRQNEKLFF. In nucleotides, the CDR3 is TGTGCCAGCAGCTTTCGACAGAATGAAAAACTGTTTTTT.

CDR3 residues: CASSGAPREGYGYTF. CDR3 DNA: TGTGCCAGCAGCGGGGCCCCCAGGGAGGGCTATGGCTACACCTTC. This chain joins TRBV5-4 and TRBJ1-2; D may be TRBD1 (5 bases). The CDR3 covers 15 residues. V lost 4 bases to trimming and J lost 4 bases, with 17 bases between them. Germline V gene data show CDR1 as SGHNT and CDR2 as YYREEE (reference sequence).

CDR3 DNA: TGCGCCAGCAGCTTGTCCGGGACATCTTACTCTGGAAACACCATATATTTT. Encoded protein: CASSLSGTSYSGNTIYF. The J gene is TRBJ1-3, the V gene TRBV5-1, with TRBD1 as a possible D gene (6 bases). Germline V gives CDR1 SGHRS, CDR2 YFSETQ. Trimming removed 1 base from V and 0 bases from J, with 14 bases in between. The CDR3 consists of 17 residues. Complete variable domain (other parts from reference TRBV5-1 and TRBJ1-3): KAGVTQTPRYLIKTRGQQVTLSCSPISGHRSVSWYQQTPGQGLQFLFEYFSETQRNKGNFPGRFSGRQFSNSRSEMNVSTLELGDSALYLCASSLSGTSYSGNTIYFGEGSWLTVV.

This clone is a singleton in its sample. The J gene is TRBJ1-2, the V gene TRBV7-2; unclear D gene. The germline V gene has CDR1 SGHTA and CDR2 FQGNSA. V shed 1 base and J shed 1 base, with 7 bases lying between them. This CDR3 has 14 amino acids. The CDR3 is CASSLVDNNYGYTF. The CDR3 nucleotides read TGTGCCAGCAGCTTAGTTGACAATAACTATGGCTACACCTTC. Combining the CDR3 with reference TRBV7-2 and TRBJ1-2 gives the whole variable domain GAGVSQSPSNKVTEKGKDVELRCDPISGHTALYWYRQSLGQGLEFLIYFQGNSAPDKSGLPSDRFSAERTGGSVSTLTIQRTQQEDSAVYLCASSLVDNNYGYTFGSGTRLTVV.

This clone has just one count. V is TRBV27 and J is TRBJ1-6, with D maybe TRBD1 (6 bases). The CDR3 sequence is 16 residues long. Germline V gene sequence: CDR1 MNHEY, CDR2 SMNVEV (reference sequence). Trimming cost V 5 bases and J 2 bases, with 13 bases left between them. CDR3 sequence: CASSLLQGTYNSPLHF. CDR3 DNA sequence: TGTGCCAGCAGTCTACTACAGGGCACCTATAATTCACCCCTCCACTTT.

This clone was counted only a few times. The V and J genes are TRBV5-6 and TRBJ2-5; D unresolved. In germline, CDR1 is SGHDT, CDR2 YYEEEE. V gave up 4 bases and J gave up 5 bases, with 18 bases separating them. The CDR3 length is 15 residues. This CDR3 is CASSLVDPMAETQYF. The CDR3 nucleotides are TGTGCCAGCAGCCTAGTAGACCCCATGGCGGAGACCCAGTACTTC.

The chain has TRBV7-9 and TRBJ1-2, with D possibly being TRBD1 (5 bases). The ends were cut back, 5 bases at V and 8 bases at J, with 12 bases in the middle. The CDR3 is 12 amino acids. Looked up from germline, CDR1 is SEHNR and CDR2 is FQNEAQ (reference sequence). CDR3: CASSEGVWGYTF. CDR3 sequence (DNA): TGTGCCAGCAGCGAAGGGGTATGGGGCTACACCTTC.

V is TRBV19 and J is TRBJ2-2, with 9 bases matching TRBD1. The V and J ends lost 6 bases and 6 bases, in that order; junction bases with no gene match: 11. This CDR3 comprises 16 residues. The V gene's germline CDR1 is LNHDA and CDR2 SQIVND (reference sequence). The DNA of the CDR3 is TGTGCCAGTAGGCCCCTTCCGGGACAGGGATCCGGGGAGCTGTTTTTT. It is translated as CASRPLPGQGSGELFF.

This chain joins TRBV6-2 or TRBV6-3 and TRBJ2-3, with TRBD2 matching over 13 bases. CDR1 and CDR2 (germline): MNHEY, SVGEGT. The CDR3 is made up of 19 amino acids. Trimming removed 4 bases from V and 0 bases from J; junction bases left unmatched: 10. CDR3 amino acids: CASSSGARLAGGSTDTQYF. CDR3 in DNA: TGTGCCAGCAGTTCGGGGGCACGACTAGCGGGAGGAAGCACAGATACGCAGTATTTT.

The rearrangement joins TRBV27 to TRBJ1-1, with D unresolved. Deletions cut 3 bases from V and 3 bases from J, with 8 bases between. Per germline, CDR1 MNHEY and CDR2 SMNVEV (reference sequence). The CDR3 contains 13 residues. The CDR3 DNA follows: TGTGCCAGCAGTTTGTACGGGGACACTGAAGCTTTCTTT. It codes for CASSLYGDTEAFF.

The rearrangement joins TRBV10-3 to TRBJ2-5; TRBD1 agrees at 9 bases. V was clipped by 6 bases and J by 5 bases; unmatched bases: 10. This CDR3 contains 15 residues. The germline V gene has CDR1 ENHRY and CDR2 SYGVKD. The CDR3 region has the DNA TGTGCCATCAGCCCGTGGACAGGGGCGGGGGAGACCCAGTACTTC. This translates into CAISPWTGAGETQYF.

The chain couples TRBV19 to TRBJ2-1, with 7 bases matching TRBD2. The CDR3 has 15 residues. The ends lost 7 bases at V and 4 bases at J; junction bases unmatched: 10. The germline gives CDR1 LNHDA, CDR2 SQIVND (reference sequence). CDR3 nucleotides: TGTGCCAGTACCACTAGACTAGCAGGGTACAATGAGCAGTTCTTC. As protein: CASTTRLAGYNEQFF.

The chain combines TRBV18 with TRBJ2-4; 7 positions agree with TRBD2. Germline-derived CDR1 and CDR2 are KGHSH and LQKENI. The V and J ends lost 2 bases and 5 bases, in that order; junction bases with no gene match: 6. The CDR3 contains 15 residues. CDR3 region: CASSPWREYENIQYF. The CDR3 nucleotides are TGTGCCAGCTCACCATGGCGGGAGTATGAAAACATTCAGTACTTC.

This rearrangement joins TRBV29-1 to TRBJ1-2, with 7 bases aligning to TRBD1. This CDR3 has 13 amino acids. Looked up from germline, CDR1 is SQVTM and CDR2 is ANQGSEA. Losses at the gene ends were 3 bases for V and 4 bases for J; bases not matched to a gene: 5. DNA of the CDR3: TGCAGCGTTGAGGGTGGACAGGTCTATGGCTACACCTTC. Translated: CSVEGGQVYGYTF.

The V call is TRBV7-8, the J call TRBJ2-2, with a tentative D call TRBD2 (5 bases). The length of the CDR3 is 16 residues. Germline CDR1 and CDR2: SGHVS and FQNEAQ. The V end was cut by 4 bases, the J end by 5 bases, with 17 bases between. In nucleotides, the CDR3 is TGTGCCAGCAGCTCCCAACTAGTACCCGGGACCGGGGAGCTGTTTTTT. Translation gives CASSSQLVPGTGELFF.

V is TRBV9 and J is TRBJ1-2, with D possibly being TRBD1 (5 bases). The CDR3 length is 16 residues. V was trimmed by 0 bases and J by 6 bases, leaving 18 bases between them. Germline V gene data show CDR1 as SGDLS and CDR2 as YYNGEE. DNA of the CDR3: TGTGCCAGCAGCGTAGCTGGGGAGAGGAGGGGCCATGGCTACACCTTC. It encodes CASSVAGERRGHGYTF.

The genes are TRBV7-9 and TRBJ1-1; the D is unclear. The V gene's germline CDR1 is SEHNR and CDR2 FQNEAQ (reference sequence). This CDR3 spans 11 amino acids. Deletions cut 7 bases from V and 4 bases from J, with 7 bases between. In DNA, the CDR3 is TGTGCCAGCATCCGGGGCACTGAAGCTTTCTTT. As protein: CASIRGTEAFF.

This clone was observed a few times. This chain uses TRBV7-2 with TRBJ1-5; maybe TRBD1 (5 bases). CDR1 and CDR2 (germline): SGHTA, FQGNSA. The germline V and J ends were trimmed by 5 bases and 1 base, with 15 bases remaining between them. CDR3 length equals 16 residues. The CDR3 DNA sequence: TGTGCCAGCAGCCGGGCCCGGGGGGTGAGCAATCAGCCCCAGCATTTT. It specifies CASSRARGVSNQPQHF. Full variable domain (outside the CDR3, taken from reference TRBV7-2 and TRBJ1-5): GAGVSQSPSNKVTEKGKDVELRCDPISGHTALYWYRQSLGQGLEFLIYFQGNSAPDKSGLPSDRFSAERTGGSVSTLTIQRTQQEDSAVYLCASSRARGVSNQPQHFGDGTRLSIL.

The rearrangement links TRBV29-1 to TRBJ1-1; 8 bases align to TRBD1. J gave up 0 bases and V 7 bases, and 7 bases lay outside the gene matches. CDR3 size: 14 residues. CDR1 SQVTM and CDR2 ANQGSEA come from the germline V gene. The CDR3 loop is CSAGGQRMNTEAFF. CDR3 sequence (DNA): TGCAGCGCAGGGGGCCAAAGAATGAACACTGAAGCTTTCTTT.

This clone was counted only a few times. A junction boundary mismatches the germline segment, possibly from a read error. The V and J genes are TRBV18 and TRBJ2-7, with D tentatively TRBD2 (5 bases). CDR1 is KGHSH, CDR2 LQKENI, per germline. The CDR3 loop spans 16 amino acids. CDR3 nucleotide sequence: TGTGCCAGCTCCCCACTAGAAAGTGACTTATCCTACGAGCAGTACTTC. Encoded protein: CASSPLESDLSYEQYF.

This clone was seen a handful of times. The chain has TRBV7-2 and TRBJ2-2; TRBD2 aligns across 9 bases. CDR1 and CDR2 (germline): SGHTA, FQGNSA. This CDR3 is built from 16 residues. V lost 2 bases, J lost 7 bases, and 8 bases stayed unmatched. This chain's CDR3 is CASSLQAGGQVGELFF. The CDR3 DNA follows: TGTGCCAGCAGCTTACAGGCGGGAGGGCAGGTCGGGGAGCTGTTTTTT.

The chain combines TRBV5-1 with TRBJ2-7; weak D call: TRBD1 (5 bases). This CDR3 contains 13 residues. Germline V gene data show CDR1 as SGHRS and CDR2 as YFSETQ. V was shortened by 5 bases and J by 3 bases, with 12 bases between the two germline ends. CDR3 in amino acids: CASRVKTDYEQYF. As DNA, the CDR3 is TGCGCCAGCAGAGTCAAGACAGACTACGAGCAGTACTTC.

The table lists this clone with a few counts. V usage is TRBV7-3 and J usage is TRBJ2-2; TRBD2 agrees at 12 bases. CDR3 length: 19 residues. CDR1 is SGHTA, CDR2 FQGTGA, per germline. J was trimmed by 5 bases and V by 3 bases; bases with no gene match: 13. The CDR3 DNA sequence: TGTGCCAGCAGCTTCTCCCTCCTAGCGGGAGGGCCGGTGACCGGGGAGCTGTTTTTT. Translation gives CASSFSLLAGGPVTGELFF.

The chain joins TRBV29-1 to TRBJ2-5; tentatively, D is TRBD1 (6 bases). The germline V gene has CDR1 SQVTM and CDR2 ANQGSEA. The V end was cut by 3 bases, the J end by 8 bases, with 13 bases between. This CDR3 has 12 residues. Written as DNA, the CDR3 is TGCAGCGTTGATGGCCAGGGGAAAACCCAGTACTTC. Translated: CSVDGQGKTQYF.

The chain recombines TRBV7-9 with TRBJ1-2, with D possibly being TRBD1 (5 bases). The CDR3 spans 16 residues. With 5 bases removed from V and 0 bases from J, the gap between germline ends came to 16 bases. CDR1 SEHNR and CDR2 FQNEAQ come from the germline V gene (reference sequence). The CDR3 loop is CASSNVAGEPNYGYTF. For the CDR3, the DNA is TGTGCCAGCAGCAACGTCGCGGGGGAACCTAACTATGGCTACACCTTC.

The chain links TRBV4-2 to TRBJ2-1; TRBD1 is a possible D gene (6 bases). The V gene's germline CDR1 is LGHNA and CDR2 YNFKEQ. The CDR3 extends over 15 amino acids. Trimming pared 1 base from V and 4 bases from J, leaving 11 bases between. DNA for the CDR3: TGTGCCAGCAGCCAAGGGGCAGGGGCGTACAATGAGCAGTTCTTC. It is translated as CASSQGAGAYNEQFF.